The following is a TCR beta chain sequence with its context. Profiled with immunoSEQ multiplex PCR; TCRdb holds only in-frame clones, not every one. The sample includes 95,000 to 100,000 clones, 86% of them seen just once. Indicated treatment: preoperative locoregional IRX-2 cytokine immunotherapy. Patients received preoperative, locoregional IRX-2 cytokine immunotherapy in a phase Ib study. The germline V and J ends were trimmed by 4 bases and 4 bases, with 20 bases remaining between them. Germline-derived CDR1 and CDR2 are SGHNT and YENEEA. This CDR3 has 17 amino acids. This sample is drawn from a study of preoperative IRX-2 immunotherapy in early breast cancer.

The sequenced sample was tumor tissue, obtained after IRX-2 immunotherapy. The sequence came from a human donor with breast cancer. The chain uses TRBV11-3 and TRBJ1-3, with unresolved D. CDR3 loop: CASSSLQHGKGGNTIYF. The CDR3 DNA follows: TGTGCCAGCAGCTCCCTCCAACACGGGAAGGGAGGAAACACCATATATTTT.